The 17 T cell receptor beta chains given below trace back to one sample, sequenced in a study of molecular identifiers for immune sequencing clone quantification. Via MiXCR, TCRdb re-called the PCR reads, giving one row per CDR3 protein. The top ten hold roughly 4.2% of the sample, which has some 100,000 distinct CDR3 sequences, roughly a third seen once. The specimen was naive CD8+ T cells from blood, with Jurkat cell RNA spiked in. Described subset: FACS-sorted CD8+CD4-CCR7+CD45RA+ naive T cells. Receptors were obtained from a human donor in good health. Some libraries in this study had Jurkat cell RNA spiked in.

The gene calls are TRBV10-3 and TRBJ1-2; D remains ambiguous. The CDR3 loop spans 11 amino acids. The V and J ends lost 11 bases and 7 bases respectively, with 14 bases between them. Germline-derived CDR1 and CDR2 are ENHRY and SYGVKD. This chain's CDR3 is CAVGGVLGYTF. The CDR3 DNA sequence: TGTGCCGTAGGCGGGGTGCTTGGCTACACCTTC.

The chain combines TRBV4-2 with TRBJ2-7; TRBD1 might be the D (5 bases). This CDR3 comprises 13 residues. Trimming shortened V by 6 bases and J by 2 bases, and 11 bases separated the two germline ends. The germline V gene has CDR1 LGHNA and CDR2 YNFKEQ. The CDR3 nucleotides are TGTGCCAGCAGGCAGGGAATGGCCTACGAGCAGTACTTC. Amino acid sequence: CASRQGMAYEQYF.

This clonotype appeared a few times. The rearrangement joins TRBV12-3 or TRBV12-4 to TRBJ1-5, with D possibly TRBD1 on 5 matching bases. This CDR3 is built from 19 residues. Trimming took 0 bases from V and 6 from J, leaving 24 bases between them. The CDR3 DNA reads as TGTGCCAGCAGTTTAGCGAGCCCCGGGGGACCGGCGGTAGGTCAGCCCCAGCATTTT. Protein sequence: CASSLASPGGPAVGQPQHF.

This clonotype was observed a few times. This chain joins TRBV28 and TRBJ2-1, with a weak D call TRBD2 (6 bases). Trimming left V 4 bases short and J 6 bases short, with 22 bases between. Germline V gene lookup returns CDR1 MDHEN and CDR2 SYDVKM. This CDR3 is 17 amino acids long. CDR3 bases: TGTGCCAGCAGTTCCATCCCTGGACTATCTCCGCCCAATGAGCAGTTCTTC. Translating gives CASSSIPGLSPPNEQFF.

On this clonotype itself: A read error is possible here, since a much larger clone lies one base away. V gene TRBV7-9 combines with J gene TRBJ2-6; no reliable D call. The germline CDR1 and CDR2 sequences are SEHNR and FQNEAQ (reference sequence). The V end lost 11 bases, the J end lost 5 bases, and 4 bases lay between the germline ends. The CDR3 has 10 residues. In DNA form, the CDR3 reads TGTGCCGACTGGGCCAACGTCCTGACTTTC. Encoded protein: CADWANVLTF.

There are many counts of this clonotype. V gene TRBV5-4 combines with J gene TRBJ2-2, with 7 bases matching TRBD2. CDR3 length: 16 residues. Germline V gene lookup returns CDR1 SGHNT and CDR2 YYREEE (reference sequence). V lost 4 bases and J lost 6; bases outside the gene matches: 12. The CDR3 bases are TGTGCCAGCAGCCCAAGGACTAGAGATTTGGCCGGGGAGCTGTTTTTT. Translated, it gives CASSPRTRDLAGELFF.

The rearrangement joins TRBV11-2 to TRBJ2-1; 10 nucleotides line up with TRBD2. Germline CDR1 SGHAT, CDR2 FQNNGV. V shed 5 bases, J shed 2 bases, and the junction held 3 bases outside the gene matches. CDR3 length: 15 residues. The CDR3 spells CASSTSGRAYNEQFF. CDR3 in DNA: TGTGCCAGCAGCACGAGCGGGAGGGCCTACAATGAGCAGTTCTTC.

This clonotype was recorded many times. The rearrangement joins TRBV7-9 to TRBJ1-3; D uncertain. V lost 1 base, J lost 1 base, and 14 bases lay in between. Germline V CDR1 and CDR2: SEHNR, FQNEAQ (reference sequence). This CDR3 region has 17 residues. This CDR3 reads CASSLVGIRASGNTIYF. CDR3 DNA: TGTGCCAGCAGCTTAGTCGGCATCCGGGCATCTGGAAACACCATATATTTT.

This clonotype occurred many times. The chain recombines TRBV28 with TRBJ1-2; 7 bases fit TRBD1. J lost 7 bases, V lost 5 bases, and 7 bases had no gene match. Germline V gene data show CDR1 as MDHEN and CDR2 as SYDVKM. The CDR3 is made up of 13 amino acids. Here the CDR3 DNA reads TGTGCCAGCAGTACCGGGACAGCGTTTGGCTACACCTTC. Translating gives CASSTGTAFGYTF.

On this clonotype: This sequence may be a read error, since a much larger clone differs from it by one base. This sequence joins TRBV29-1 and TRBJ2-4; 8 bases agree with TRBD2. The V gene's germline CDR1 is SQVTM and CDR2 ANQGSEA. V trimming: 4 bases; J trimming: 3 bases; junction bases outside the gene matches: 11. This CDR3 is 16 amino acids long. The DNA for the CDR3 is TGCAGCGTTGTCGCATTAGCGGGAAGGGTCAAAAACATTCAGTACTTC. It is translated as CSVVALAGRVKNIQYF.

V gene TRBV29-1 combines with J gene TRBJ1-1; no clear D gene. Germline values: CDR1 SQVTM, CDR2 ANQGSEA. The CDR3 covers 14 residues. The DNA of the CDR3 is TGCATCGATGAAGATTCTTACATGAACACTGAAGCTTTCTTT. Amino acid sequence: CIDEDSYMNTEAFF.

Comments on this clonotype: It is likely a read error, because the conserved phenylalanine at the end of the CDR3 is missing. The genes are TRBV14 and TRBJ2-1; D possibly corresponds to TRBD2 (6 bases). Trimming removed 3 bases at V and 7 bases at J, with 7 bases between. The CDR3 sequence is 12 residues long. The germline V gene has CDR1 SGHDN and CDR2 FVKESK. CDR3 nucleotide sequence: TGTGCCAGCAGCCATAGCGGAAATGAGCAGTTCATC. Protein product: CASSHSGNEQFI.

Details on this clonotype: A read error is possible here, since a much larger clone lies one base away. The rearrangement links TRBV12-3 or TRBV12-4 to TRBJ1-2, with a weak D call TRBD1 (5 bases). This CDR3 contains 15 residues. The chain's CDR3 is CAGSLQTAKNYGYTF. In nucleotides, the CDR3 is TGTGCCGGCAGTTTACAGACAGCCAAGAATTATGGCTACACCTTC.

This clonotype was detected ten times or more. V usage is TRBV7-6 and J usage is TRBJ2-2; tentatively, D is TRBD2 (5 bases). Trimming took 4 bases from V and 2 from J, leaving 8 bases between them. Looked up from germline, CDR1 is SGHVS and CDR2 is FNYEAQ. This CDR3 is 14 amino acids long. The CDR3 region has the DNA TGTGCCAGCAGCTCCGGACTTAACACCGGGGAGCTGTTTTTT. This gives the protein CASSSGLNTGELFF. Looking up the rest from reference TRBV7-6 and TRBJ2-2 gives the full variable domain: GAGVSQSPRYKVTKRGQDVALRCDPISGHVSLYWYRQALGQGPEFLTYFNYEAQQDKSGLPNDRFSAERPEGSISTLTIQRTEQRDSAMYRCASSSGLNTGELFFGEGSRLTVL.

V gene TRBV20-1 combines with J gene TRBJ2-7; unclear D gene. The germline V gene has CDR1 DFQATT and CDR2 SNEGSKA (reference sequence). CDR3 length: 12 amino acids. V was pared by 0 bases and J by 7 bases, with 10 bases between. CDR3 amino acids: CSAREHPREQYF. The CDR3 nucleotides read TGCAGTGCTAGAGAACATCCCCGGGAGCAGTACTTC.

This sequence joins TRBV11-2 and TRBJ2-3; 7 bases match TRBD1. This CDR3 spans 13 amino acids. The junction had 5 bases not matched to a gene; V was cut back by 8 bases and J by 3 bases. Germline V lookup: CDR1 SGHAT, CDR2 FQNNGV. This chain's CDR3 is CASGRGFTDTQYF. Written as DNA, the CDR3 is TGTGCCAGCGGCAGGGGGTTTACAGATACGCAGTATTTT.

The sample holds a few counts of this clonotype. This chain uses TRBV2 with TRBJ2-4; D is possibly TRBD1 or TRBD2 (5 bases each). V was clipped by 2 bases and J by 0 bases, with 11 bases between them. CDR1 SNHLY and CDR2 FYNNEI come from the germline V gene. CDR3 length equals 16 residues. The CDR3 protein is CASSERGRIAKNIQYF. The DNA for the CDR3 is TGTGCCAGCAGTGAACGGGGCCGGATAGCCAAAAACATTCAGTACTTC.